The present entry profiles one T cell receptor (beta chain) with its context. Its antigen remains unknown. This sample was included in a study of graft-versus-host responses after intestinal transplantation. Looking at the study overall: Multivisceral, liver-intestinal, or isolated intestinal transplants were received by the recipients.

The CDR3 covers 16 residues. CDR1 SGHAT and CDR2 FQNNGV come from the germline V gene. Trimming took off 5 bases at V and 1 base at J, with 15 bases between the two ends. Measured with immunoSEQ multiplex PCR; TCRdb has only the in-frame clones, and not every one. The data contain around 100,000 clones, approximately 93% of them seen just once; the ten biggest clones take up approximately 1.2%. Study-wide points: Allograft graft-versus-host to host-versus-graft clonal ratios ran high in patients with graft-donor T cell macrochimerism. GvH clones surfaced in recipient marrow, some emerging earlier in ileum or blood. Peak circulating GvH clone levels tracked with early post-transplant HvG declines.

This chain links TRBV11-2 with TRBJ1-5; TRBD1 is a possible D gene (5 bases). The starting material was unstimulated CD8+ T cells sorted from spleen or lymph node cells, obtained before intestinal transplant. The clonotype originates from a human donor who received an intestinal transplant. CDR3 in DNA: TGTGCCAGCAGCCAAACCCAGGGATTAAGCAATCAGCCCCAGCATTTT. Its protein product is CASSQTQGLSNQPQHF.